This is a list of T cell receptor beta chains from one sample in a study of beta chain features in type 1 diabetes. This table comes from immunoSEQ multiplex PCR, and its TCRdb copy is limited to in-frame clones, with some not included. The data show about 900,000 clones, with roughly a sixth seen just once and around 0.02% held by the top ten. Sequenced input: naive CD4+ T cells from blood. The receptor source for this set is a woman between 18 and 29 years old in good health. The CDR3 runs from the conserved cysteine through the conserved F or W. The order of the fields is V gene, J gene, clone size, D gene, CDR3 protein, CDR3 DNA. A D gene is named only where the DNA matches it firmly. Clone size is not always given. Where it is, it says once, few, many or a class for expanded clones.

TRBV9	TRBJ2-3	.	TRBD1	CASGRTGHTDTQYF	TGTGCCAGCGGCCGGACAGGTCACACAGATACGCAGTATTTT
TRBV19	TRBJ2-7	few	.	CASSPRDPTYYEQYF	TGTGCCAGTAGCCCTCGGGACCCGACTTACTACGAGCAGTACTTC
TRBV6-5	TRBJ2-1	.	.	CASRLTALASEQFF	TGTGCCAGCCGACTAACAGCTTTGGCGAGTGAGCAGTTCTTC
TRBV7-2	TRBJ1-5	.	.	CASSLSGLGNQPQHF	TGTGCCAGCAGCTTATCCGGCCTCGGCAATCAGCCCCAGCATTTT
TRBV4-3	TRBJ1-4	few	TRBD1	CASSQVWTGGEKLFF	TGCGCCAGCAGCCAAGTATGGACAGGAGGTGAAAAACTGTTTTTT
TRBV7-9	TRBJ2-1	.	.	CASSFITYNEQFF	TGTGCCAGCAGCTTTATTACTTACAATGAGCAGTTCTTC
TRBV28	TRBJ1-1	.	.	CASSLQGTEAFF	TGTGCCAGCAGTTTACAGGGCACTGAAGCTTTCTTT
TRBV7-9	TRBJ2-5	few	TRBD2	CASSLLAGEETQYF	TGTGCCAGCAGCTTACTAGCGGGGGAAGAGACCCAGTACTTC
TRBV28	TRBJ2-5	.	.	CASSEPTRAGETQYF	TGTGCCAGCAGTGAACCGACTCGGGCGGGGGAGACCCAGTACTTC
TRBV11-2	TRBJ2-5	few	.	CASQMRGLETQYF	TGTGCCAGCCAAATGAGGGGCTTGGAGACCCAGTACTTC
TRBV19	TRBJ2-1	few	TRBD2	CASSIFGASGRVEQFF	TGTGCCAGTAGTATTTTTGGGGCTAGCGGGAGGGTCGAGCAGTTCTTC